A selection of T cell receptor beta chains follows, all from one sample in a study of blood T cell repertoires in COVID-19. Measured with immunoSEQ multiplex PCR; TCRdb has only the in-frame clones, and not every one. Seen here are about 310,000 clones, around 87% observed once, and the top ten hold 1%. Sequencing used peripheral blood. The receptors here all came from a man in his forties or fifties with active or convalescent COVID-19. CDR3s include the opening cysteine and the closing phenylalanine or tryptophan. Fields, in order: J gene, clone size, V gene, D gene, CDR3 protein, CDR3 DNA. A D gene is named only where the DNA matches it firmly. Only some rows state a clone size, as once, few, many or a class for expanded clones.

TRBJ2-3,NA,TRBV2,TRBD2,CASSEAGLAGTDTQYF,TGTGCCAGCAGTGAAGCCGGACTAGCGGGAACAGATACGCAGTATTTT
TRBJ1-1,NA,TRBV9,NA,CASSALQAAVVPEAFF,TGTGCCAGCAGCGCTCTGCAAGCCGCTGTCGTACCTGAAGCTTTCTTT
TRBJ2-1,NA,TRBV28,TRBD2,CASISGESSSGHNEQFF,TGTGCCAGCATCTCAGGCGAGTCCTCTAGCGGCCACAATGAGCAGTTCTTC
TRBJ1-5,NA,TRBV28,TRBD1,CASSFHRGQPQHF,TGTGCCAGCAGTTTTCACAGGGGGCAGCCCCAGCATTTT
TRBJ1-1,NA,TRBV6-5,NA,CASRVTGNTEAFF,TGTGCCAGCAGAGTAACAGGAAACACTGAAGCTTTCTTT
TRBJ2-3,once,TRBV18,TRBD1,CASSPAFGARTGGNTQYF,TGTGCCAGCTCACCGGCATTCGGCGCCCGGACAGGGGGAAATACGCAGTATTTT
TRBJ2-7,NA,TRBV18,NA,CASSPRRGKDEQYF,TGTGCCAGCTCACCCCGCAGGGGCAAGGACGAGCAGTACTTC
TRBJ2-7,NA,TRBV28,TRBD2,CASSILSGGPYEQYF,TGTGCCAGCAGTATATTAAGCGGGGGGCCCTACGAGCAGTACTTC
TRBJ2-7,NA,TRBV6-1,NA,CASSEFRRASYEQYF,TGTGCCAGCAGTGAATTCCGGCGGGCCTCCTACGAGCAGTACTTC
TRBJ2-5,NA,TRBV4-1,NA,CASSQEEGAQYF,TGCGCCAGCAGCCAAGAAGAGGGGGCCCAGTACTTC
TRBJ1-3,few,TRBV3-1/TRBV3-2,NA,CASSRGGFGNTIYF,TGTGCCAGCAGCCGCGGGGGCTTCGGAAACACCATATATTTT
TRBJ2-1,few,TRBV2,TRBD2,CASRGREGNEQFF,TGTGCCAGCAGGGGCAGGGAGGGGAATGAGCAGTTCTTC
TRBJ2-1,NA,TRBV5-1,NA,CASSLVGTLLLEANEQFF,TGCGCCAGCAGCTTGGTAGGGACACTGCTACTCGAGGCAAATGAGCAGTTCTTC
TRBJ2-1,once,TRBV11-2,NA,CASSLVRYNEQFF,TGTGCCAGCAGCTTAGTCCGGTACAATGAGCAGTTCTTC
TRBJ1-1,NA,TRBV18,NA,CASSPPQPRNTGAEAFF,TGTGCCAGCTCACCACCGCAACCGAGAAATACTGGAGCTGAAGCTTTCTTT
TRBJ2-1,NA,TRBV5-1,TRBD2,CASSLSGLAGRPYIDEQFF,TGCGCCAGCAGCTTGTCGGGACTAGCGGGAAGGCCCTACATAGATGAGCAGTTCTTC
TRBJ2-7,NA,TRBV12-3/TRBV12-4,NA,CASSLRGAGEQYF,TGTGCCAGCAGTTTACGGGGGGCCGGCGAGCAGTACTTC
TRBJ2-3,NA,TRBV20-1,NA,CSASDGDTQYF,TGCAGTGCTAGTGACGGGGATACGCAGTATTTT
TRBJ2-5,NA,TRBV2,TRBD2,CASSLGTSGSQETQYF,TGTGCCAGCAGCCTAGGGACTAGCGGAAGCCAAGAGACCCAGTACTTC
TRBJ2-3,NA,TRBV4-2,NA,CASSQEIGTPTDTQYF,TGTGCCAGCAGCCAAGAAATTGGGACTCCCACAGATACGCAGTATTTT
TRBJ1-2,NA,TRBV7-9,TRBD1,CAISQGQGTNYGYTF,TGTGCCATCTCTCAGGGACAGGGGACTAACTATGGCTACACCTTC
TRBJ1-2,NA,TRBV7-9,TRBD1,CASSLEGTAYGYTF,TGTGCCAGCAGCTTAGAGGGGACAGCCTATGGCTACACCTTC
TRBJ1-3,NA,TRBV5-6,NA,CASSLVGGDSGNTIYF,TGTGCCAGCAGCTTGGTTGGCGGTGACTCTGGAAACACCATATATTTT
TRBJ1-6,NA,TRBV9,TRBD1,CASSVDRGRNSPLHF,TGTGCCAGCAGCGTAGACAGGGGAAGAAATTCACCCCTCCACTTT
TRBJ1-2,NA,TRBV5-6,TRBD1,CASSARGRGYTF,TGTGCCAGCAGCGCCAGGGGGCGAGGCTACACCTTC
TRBJ2-7,NA,TRBV27,TRBD2,CASSLSTTSVTYEQYF,TGTGCCAGCAGTTTATCCACGACTAGCGTAACCTACGAGCAGTACTTC
TRBJ1-2,once,TRBV6-5,TRBD1,CASKQGIYGYTF,TGTGCCAGCAAACAGGGGATCTATGGCTACACCTTC
TRBJ2-3,NA,TRBV4-1,NA,CASSQRRQGGGTDTQYF,TGCGCCAGCAGCCAAAGGAGGCAGGGCGGGGGCACAGATACGCAGTATTTT
TRBJ1-1,NA,TRBV5-1,NA,CASSFGGQREPAFF,TGCGCCAGCAGCTTCGGAGGACAGCGGGAGCCAGCTTTCTTT
TRBJ2-3,NA,TRBV11-2,NA,CASSLVGLAEGPDTQYF,TGTGCCAGCAGCTTAGTAGGGCTAGCAGAGGGCCCAGATACGCAGTATTTT
TRBJ2-5,NA,TRBV2,TRBD1,CASSGRPTGLQETQYF,TGTGCCAGCAGTGGCCGACCGACAGGGCTCCAAGAGACCCAGTACTTC
TRBJ1-4,NA,TRBV10-3,NA,CAISESTGANEKLFF,TGTGCCATCAGTGAGTCGACGGGAGCTAATGAAAAACTGTTTTTT
TRBJ2-7,NA,TRBV3-1/TRBV3-2,TRBD2,CASSPQRGSYEQYF,TGTGCCAGCAGCCCGCAGCGGGGCTCCTACGAGCAGTACTTC
TRBJ2-3,NA,TRBV2,TRBD2,CASSESSGRIYTQYF,TGTGCCAGCAGTGAATCGAGCGGGAGGATCTATACGCAGTATTTT
TRBJ2-2,NA,TRBV4-1,TRBD2,CASSQEAGRAGELFF,TGCGCCAGCAGCCAAGAAGCGGGACGGGCCGGGGAGCTGTTTTTT
TRBJ1-2,NA,TRBV5-1,NA,CASSLGPLRGYTF,TGCGCCAGCAGCTTGGGGCCTTTGCGGGGCTACACCTTC
TRBJ2-3,NA,TRBV15,NA,CATSRDLGQNTDTQYF,TGTGCCACCAGCAGAGATTTAGGACAGAACACAGATACGCAGTATTTT
TRBJ1-1,once,TRBV6-2/TRBV6-3,TRBD1,CATSQGAEAFF,TGTGCCACCAGTCAGGGGGCTGAAGCTTTCTTT
TRBJ2-7,NA,TRBV5-1,TRBD1,CASSDKPGQGPYEQYF,TGCGCCAGCAGCGACAAACCGGGACAGGGTCCCTACGAGCAGTACTTC